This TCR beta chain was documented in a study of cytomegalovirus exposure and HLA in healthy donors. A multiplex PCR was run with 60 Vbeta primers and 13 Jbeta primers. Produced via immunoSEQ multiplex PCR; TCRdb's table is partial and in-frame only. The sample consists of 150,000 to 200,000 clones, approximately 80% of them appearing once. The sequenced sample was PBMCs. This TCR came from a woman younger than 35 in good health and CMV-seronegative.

The CDR3 protein is CASALSSGTGTPPSQYF. DNA of the CDR3: TGTGCCAGCGCTCTCTCATCCGGGACAGGGACCCCCCCGAGCCAGTACTTC. The chain recombines TRBV7-9 with TRBJ2-5; 9 bases align to TRBD1. The V gene end was trimmed by 8 bases and the J gene end by 10 bases; junction bases not matched to a gene: 23. The germline CDR1 and CDR2 sequences are SEHNR and FQNEAQ (reference sequence). CDR3 length: 17 amino acids. The full variable domain, rest sourced from reference TRBV7-9 and TRBJ2-5, is DTGVSQNPRHKITKRGQNVTFRCDPISEHNRLYWYRQTLGQGPEFLTYFQNEAQLEKSRLLSDRFSAERPKGSFSTLEIQRTEQGDSAMYLCASALSSGTGTPPSQYFGPGTRLLVL.